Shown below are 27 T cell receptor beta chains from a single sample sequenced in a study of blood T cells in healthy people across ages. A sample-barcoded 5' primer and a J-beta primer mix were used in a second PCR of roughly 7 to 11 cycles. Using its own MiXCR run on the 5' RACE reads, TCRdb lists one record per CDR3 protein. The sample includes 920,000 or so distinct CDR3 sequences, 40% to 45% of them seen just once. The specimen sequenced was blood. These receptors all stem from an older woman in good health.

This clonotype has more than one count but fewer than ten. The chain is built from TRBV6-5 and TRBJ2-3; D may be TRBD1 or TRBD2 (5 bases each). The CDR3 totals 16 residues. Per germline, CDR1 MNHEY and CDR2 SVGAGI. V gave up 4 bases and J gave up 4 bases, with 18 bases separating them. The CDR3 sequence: CASSSTGPLGADTQYF. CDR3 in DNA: TGTGCCAGCAGTTCAACAGGCCCACTGGGGGCAGATACGCAGTATTTT.

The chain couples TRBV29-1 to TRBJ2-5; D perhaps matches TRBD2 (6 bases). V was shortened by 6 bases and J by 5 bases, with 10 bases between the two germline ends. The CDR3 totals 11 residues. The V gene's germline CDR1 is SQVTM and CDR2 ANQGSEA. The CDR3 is CSVRRVETQYF. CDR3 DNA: TGCAGCGTCCGGAGGGTGGAGACCCAGTACTTC.

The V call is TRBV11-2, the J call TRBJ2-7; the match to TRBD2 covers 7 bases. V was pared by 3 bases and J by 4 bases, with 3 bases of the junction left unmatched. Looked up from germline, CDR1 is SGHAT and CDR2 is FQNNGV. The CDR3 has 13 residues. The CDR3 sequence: CASSFREVYEQYF. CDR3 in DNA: TGTGCCAGCAGCTTTCGGGAGGTATACGAGCAGTACTTC.

In nucleotides, the CDR3 is TGTGCCAGCAGTCCGGATAGTCCGGGAGTCTTCGAGCAGTACTTC. Translating it yields CASSPDSPGVFEQYF. The chain is built from TRBV27 and TRBJ2-7, with D perhaps TRBD2 (6 bases). The CDR3 has 15 amino acids. V lost 5 bases to trimming and J lost 6 bases, with 20 bases between them. Per the germline V gene, CDR1 is MNHEY and CDR2 is SMNVEV (reference sequence).

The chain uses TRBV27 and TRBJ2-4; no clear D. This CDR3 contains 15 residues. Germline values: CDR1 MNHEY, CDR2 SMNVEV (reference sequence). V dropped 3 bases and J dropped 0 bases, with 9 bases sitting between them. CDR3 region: CASSLQLGAKNIQYF. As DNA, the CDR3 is TGTGCCAGCAGTTTGCAGTTAGGAGCCAAAAACATTCAGTACTTC.

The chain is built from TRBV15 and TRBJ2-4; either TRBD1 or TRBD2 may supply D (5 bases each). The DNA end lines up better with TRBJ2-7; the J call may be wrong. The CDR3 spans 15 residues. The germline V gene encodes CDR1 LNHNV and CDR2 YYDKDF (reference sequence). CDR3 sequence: CATSRGRTLGDEQYF. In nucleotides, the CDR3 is TGTGCCACCAGCAGAGGTCGGACCCTGGGGGACGAGCAGTACTTC.

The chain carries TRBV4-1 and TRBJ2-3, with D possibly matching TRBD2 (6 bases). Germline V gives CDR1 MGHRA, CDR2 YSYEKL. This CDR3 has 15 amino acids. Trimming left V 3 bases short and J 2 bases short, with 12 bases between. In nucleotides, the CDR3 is TGCGCCAGCAGCCAGCGGGCTAGCGACACAGATACGCAGTATTTT. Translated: CASSQRASDTDTQYF.

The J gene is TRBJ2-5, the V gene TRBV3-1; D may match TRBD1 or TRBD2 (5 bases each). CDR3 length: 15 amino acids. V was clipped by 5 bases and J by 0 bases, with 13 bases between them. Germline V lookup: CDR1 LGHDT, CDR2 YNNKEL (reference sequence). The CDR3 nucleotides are TGTGCCAGCAGCTCCCTGGGGGAGTACCAAGAGACCCAGTACTTC. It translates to CASSSLGEYQETQYF.

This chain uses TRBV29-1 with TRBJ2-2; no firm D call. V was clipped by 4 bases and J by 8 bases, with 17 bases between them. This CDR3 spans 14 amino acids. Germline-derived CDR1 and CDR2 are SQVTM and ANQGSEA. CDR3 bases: TGCAGCGTTGCTAGAAGTGGGTGGGCTGGGGAGCTGTTTTTT. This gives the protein CSVARSGWAGELFF.

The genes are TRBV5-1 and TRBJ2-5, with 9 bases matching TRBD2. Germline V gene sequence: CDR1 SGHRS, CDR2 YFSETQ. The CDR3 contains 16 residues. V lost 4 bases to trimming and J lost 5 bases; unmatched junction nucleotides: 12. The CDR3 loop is CASSISLAGAGETQYF. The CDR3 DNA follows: TGCGCCAGCAGCATATCTTTAGCGGGAGCGGGGGAGACCCAGTACTTC.

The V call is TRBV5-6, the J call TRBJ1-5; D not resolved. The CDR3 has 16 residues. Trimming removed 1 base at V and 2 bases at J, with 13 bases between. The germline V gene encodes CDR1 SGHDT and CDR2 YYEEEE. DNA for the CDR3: TGTGCCAGCAGCTTGACAGACCGCCGGGGCAATCAGCCCCAGCATTTT. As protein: CASSLTDRRGNQPQHF.

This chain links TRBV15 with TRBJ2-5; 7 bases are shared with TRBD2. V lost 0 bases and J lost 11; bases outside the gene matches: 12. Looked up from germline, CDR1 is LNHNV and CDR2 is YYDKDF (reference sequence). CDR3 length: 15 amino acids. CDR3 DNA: TGTGCCACCAGCAGAGAGGGCGGGGGATACAATGAGCAGTACTTC. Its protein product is CATSREGGGYNEQYF.

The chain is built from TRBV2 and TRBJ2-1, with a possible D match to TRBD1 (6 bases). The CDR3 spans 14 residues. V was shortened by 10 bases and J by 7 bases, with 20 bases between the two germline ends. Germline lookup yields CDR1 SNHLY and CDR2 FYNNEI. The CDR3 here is CANSRDRDTNEQFF. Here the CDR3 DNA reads TGTGCCAACTCACGGGACCGGGACACAAATGAGCAGTTCTTC.

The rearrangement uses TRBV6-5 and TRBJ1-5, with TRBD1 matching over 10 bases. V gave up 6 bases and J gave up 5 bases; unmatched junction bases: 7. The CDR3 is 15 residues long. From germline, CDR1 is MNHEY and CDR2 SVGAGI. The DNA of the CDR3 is TGTGCCAGCAGCCCGGACAGGGGGTGGGATCAGCCCCAGCATTTT. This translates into CASSPDRGWDQPQHF.

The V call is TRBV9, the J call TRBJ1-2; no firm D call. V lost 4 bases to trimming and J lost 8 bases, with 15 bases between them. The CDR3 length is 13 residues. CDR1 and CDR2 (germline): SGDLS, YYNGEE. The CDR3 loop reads CASSLQTAYGYTF. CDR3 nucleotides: TGTGCCAGCAGCCTCCAAACAGCCTACGGCTACACCTTC. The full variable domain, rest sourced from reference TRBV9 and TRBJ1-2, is DSGVTQTPKHLITATGQRVTLRCSPRSGDLSVYWYQQSLDQGLQFLIQYYNGEERAKGNILERFSAQQFPDLHSELNLSSLELGDSALYFCASSLQTAYGYTFGSGTRLTVV.

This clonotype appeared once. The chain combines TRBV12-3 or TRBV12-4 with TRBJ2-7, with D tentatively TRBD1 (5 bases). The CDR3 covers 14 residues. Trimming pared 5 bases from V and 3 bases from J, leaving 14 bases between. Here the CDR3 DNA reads TGTGCCAGCAGTACAGGTGCTACCCGCTACGAGCAGTACTTC. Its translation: CASSTGATRYEQYF.

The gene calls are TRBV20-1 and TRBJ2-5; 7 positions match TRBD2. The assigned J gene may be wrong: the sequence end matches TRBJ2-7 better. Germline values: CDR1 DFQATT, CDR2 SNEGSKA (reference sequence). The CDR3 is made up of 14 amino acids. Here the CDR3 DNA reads TGCAGTGCTGCGGTTGTGACGGGAGGCTACGAGCAGTACTTC. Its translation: CSAAVVTGGYEQYF.

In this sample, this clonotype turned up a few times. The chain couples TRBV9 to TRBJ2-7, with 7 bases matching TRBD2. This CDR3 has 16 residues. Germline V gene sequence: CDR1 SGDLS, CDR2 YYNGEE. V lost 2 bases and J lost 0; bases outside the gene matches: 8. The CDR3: CASSVTGRGPSYEQYF. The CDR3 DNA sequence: TGTGCCAGCAGCGTCACGGGGAGGGGACCCTCCTACGAGCAGTACTTC.

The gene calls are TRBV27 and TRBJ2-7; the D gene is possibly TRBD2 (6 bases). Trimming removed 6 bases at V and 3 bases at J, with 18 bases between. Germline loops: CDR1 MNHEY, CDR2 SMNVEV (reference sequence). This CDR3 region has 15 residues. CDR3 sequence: CASSAAGGPRYEQYF. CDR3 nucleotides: TGTGCCAGCAGCGCAGCCGGAGGGCCCCGCTACGAGCAGTACTTC.

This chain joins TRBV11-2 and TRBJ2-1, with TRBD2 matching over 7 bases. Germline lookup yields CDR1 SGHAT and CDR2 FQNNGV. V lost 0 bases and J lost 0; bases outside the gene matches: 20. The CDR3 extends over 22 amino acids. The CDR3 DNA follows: TGTGCCAGCAGCTTAGATTTGTTTGGCAGGACTAGGGACCGTAGCTCCTACAATGAGCAGTTCTTC. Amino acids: CASSLDLFGRTRDRSSYNEQFF.

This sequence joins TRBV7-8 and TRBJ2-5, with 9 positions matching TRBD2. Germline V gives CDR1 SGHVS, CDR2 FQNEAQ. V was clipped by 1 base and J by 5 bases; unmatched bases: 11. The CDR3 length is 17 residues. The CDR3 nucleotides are TGTGCCAGCAGCTTAGGGATCTCTGCGGGAGGGCGGGAGACCCAGTACTTC. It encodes CASSLGISAGGRETQYF.

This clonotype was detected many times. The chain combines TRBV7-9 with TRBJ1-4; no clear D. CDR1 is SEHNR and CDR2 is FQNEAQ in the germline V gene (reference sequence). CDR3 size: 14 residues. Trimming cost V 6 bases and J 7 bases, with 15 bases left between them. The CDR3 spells CASSPRAGVEKLFF. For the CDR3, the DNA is TGTGCCAGCAGTCCACGGGCTGGGGTTGAAAAACTGTTTTTT.

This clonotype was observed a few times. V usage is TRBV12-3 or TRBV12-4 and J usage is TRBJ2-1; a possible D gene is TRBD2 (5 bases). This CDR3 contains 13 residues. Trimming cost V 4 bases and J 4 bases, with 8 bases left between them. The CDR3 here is CASSWLAYNEQFF. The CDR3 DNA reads TGTGCCAGCAGTTGGCTAGCTTACAATGAGCAGTTCTTC.

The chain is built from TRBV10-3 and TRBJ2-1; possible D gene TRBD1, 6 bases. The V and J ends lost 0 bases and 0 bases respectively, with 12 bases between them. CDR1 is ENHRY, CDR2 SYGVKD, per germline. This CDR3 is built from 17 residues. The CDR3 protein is CAISESVSGASYNEQFF. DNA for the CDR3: TGTGCCATCAGTGAGTCTGTCTCAGGGGCCTCCTACAATGAGCAGTTCTTC.

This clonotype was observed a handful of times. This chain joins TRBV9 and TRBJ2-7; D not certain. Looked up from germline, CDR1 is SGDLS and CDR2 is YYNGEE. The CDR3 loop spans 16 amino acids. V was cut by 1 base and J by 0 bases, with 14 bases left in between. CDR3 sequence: CASSVFGSQSSYEQYF. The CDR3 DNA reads TGTGCCAGCAGCGTATTTGGCTCCCAGAGCTCCTACGAGCAGTACTTC.

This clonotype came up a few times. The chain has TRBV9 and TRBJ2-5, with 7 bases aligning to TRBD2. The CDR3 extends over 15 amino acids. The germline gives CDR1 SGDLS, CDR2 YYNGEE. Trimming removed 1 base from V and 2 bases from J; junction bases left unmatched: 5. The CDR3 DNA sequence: TGTGCCAGCAGCGTACTACCAGCGGGACAAGAGACCCAGTACTTC. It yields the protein CASSVLPAGQETQYF.

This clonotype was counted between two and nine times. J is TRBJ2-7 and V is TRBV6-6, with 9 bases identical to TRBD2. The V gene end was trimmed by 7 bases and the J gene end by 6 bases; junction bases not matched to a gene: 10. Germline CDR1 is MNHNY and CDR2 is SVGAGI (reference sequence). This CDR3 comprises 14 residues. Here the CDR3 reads CASTPSGSGSEQYF. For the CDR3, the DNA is TGTGCCAGCACCCCCTCTGGTAGCGGGAGCGAGCAGTACTTC.